This T cell receptor (beta chain) was sequenced during a study of control samples from healthy donors and cancer patients. This CDR3 has 15 amino acids. CDR1 MNHNY and CDR2 SVGAGI come from the germline V gene (reference sequence). Trimming took 6 bases from V and 4 from J, leaving 15 bases between them. TCRdb's table, derived via immunoSEQ multiplex PCR, lists solely in-frame clones and lacks some. Of 75,000 or so clones in the sample, roughly nine tenths are singletons; the top ten hold roughly 5.5%. This clone came up once. The chain links TRBV6-6 to TRBJ2-2; D may match TRBD1 or TRBD2 (5 bases each). This TCR came from a man between 60 and 70 years old with colorectal cancer. The specimen sequenced was PBMCs. The CDR3 coding sequence is TGTGCCAGCAGCCGAGGGCGACAGACCACCGGGGAGCTGTTTTTT. Amino acids: CASSRGRQTTGELFF.